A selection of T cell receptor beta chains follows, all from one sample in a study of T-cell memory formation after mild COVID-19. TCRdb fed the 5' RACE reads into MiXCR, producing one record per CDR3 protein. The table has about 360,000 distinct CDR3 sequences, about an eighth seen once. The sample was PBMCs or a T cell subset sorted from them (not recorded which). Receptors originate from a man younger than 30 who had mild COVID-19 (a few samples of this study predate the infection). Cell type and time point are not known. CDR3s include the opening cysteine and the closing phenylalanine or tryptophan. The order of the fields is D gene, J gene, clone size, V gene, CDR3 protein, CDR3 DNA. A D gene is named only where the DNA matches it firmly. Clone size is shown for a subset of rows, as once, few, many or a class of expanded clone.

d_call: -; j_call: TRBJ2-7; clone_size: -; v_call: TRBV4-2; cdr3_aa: CASSQDWGVYEQYF; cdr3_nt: TGTGCCAGCAGCCAAGATTGGGGGGTCTACGAGCAGTACTTC
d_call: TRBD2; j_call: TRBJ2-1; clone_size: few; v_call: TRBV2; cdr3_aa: CASSEEAGAYNEQFF; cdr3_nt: TGTGCCAGCAGCGAGGAGGCGGGGGCCTACAATGAGCAGTTCTTC
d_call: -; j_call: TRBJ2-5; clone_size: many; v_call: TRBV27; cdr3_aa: CASSLGGGETQYF; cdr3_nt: TGTGCCAGCAGCTTGGGGGGCGGAGAGACCCAGTACTTC
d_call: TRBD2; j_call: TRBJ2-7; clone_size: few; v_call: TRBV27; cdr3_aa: CASSTKLAGGTYEQYF; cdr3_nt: TGTGCCAGCAGTACAAAACTAGCGGGGGGCACCTACGAGCAGTACTTC
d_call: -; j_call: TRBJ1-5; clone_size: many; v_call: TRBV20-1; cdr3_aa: CSVTEGPQPQHF; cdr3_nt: TGCAGTGTCACCGAGGGCCCTCAGCCCCAGCATTTT
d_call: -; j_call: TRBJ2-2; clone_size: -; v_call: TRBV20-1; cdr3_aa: CSARANGELFF; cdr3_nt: TGCAGTGCTAGAGCCAACGGGGAGCTGTTTTTT
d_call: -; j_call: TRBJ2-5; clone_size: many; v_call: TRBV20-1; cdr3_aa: CSARLVSETQYF; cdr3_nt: TGCAGTGCTAGACTAGTTTCGGAGACCCAGTACTTC
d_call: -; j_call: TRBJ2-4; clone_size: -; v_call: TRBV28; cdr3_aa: CASSLSSPAVLAKNIQYF; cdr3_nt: TGTGCCAGCAGTTTATCATCCCCGGCGGTTCTAGCCAAAAACATTCAGTACTTC
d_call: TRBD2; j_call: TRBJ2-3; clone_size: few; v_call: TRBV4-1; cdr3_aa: CASSQEFTAGGTDTQYF; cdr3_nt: TGCGCCAGCAGCCAAGAGTTCACAGCGGGGGGCACAGATACGCAGTATTTT
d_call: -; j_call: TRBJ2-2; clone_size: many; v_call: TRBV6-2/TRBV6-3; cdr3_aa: CASSQLSVQFF; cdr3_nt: TGTGCCAGCAGCCAGCTGTCGGTGCAGTTTTTT
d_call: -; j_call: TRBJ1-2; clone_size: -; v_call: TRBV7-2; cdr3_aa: CASSQAGIWVDYGYTF; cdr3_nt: TGTGCCAGCAGCCAGGCGGGTATTTGGGTAGACTATGGCTACACCTTC
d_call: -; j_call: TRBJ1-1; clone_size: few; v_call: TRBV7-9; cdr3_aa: CASSLGGAPSEAFF; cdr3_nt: TGTGCCAGCAGCTTAGGGGGCGCCCCCTCTGAAGCTTTCTTT
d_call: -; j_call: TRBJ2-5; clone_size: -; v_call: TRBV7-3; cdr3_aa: CASSRQGGQETQYF; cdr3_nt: TGTGCCAGCAGTCGCCAGGGGGGACAAGAGACCCAGTACTTC
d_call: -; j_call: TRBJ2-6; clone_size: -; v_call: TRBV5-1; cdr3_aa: CASSLIGGASGANVLTF; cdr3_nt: TGCGCCAGCAGCTTGATCGGTGGGGCCTCTGGGGCCAACGTCCTGACTTTC
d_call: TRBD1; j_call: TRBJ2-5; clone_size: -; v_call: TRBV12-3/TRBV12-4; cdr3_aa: CASRQGVQTQYF; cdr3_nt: TGTGCCAGCAGGCAGGGGGTTCAGACCCAGTACTTC
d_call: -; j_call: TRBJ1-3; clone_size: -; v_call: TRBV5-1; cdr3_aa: CASSPGTARNTIYF; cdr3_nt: TGCGCCAGCAGCCCAGGGACCGCTAGAAACACCATATATTTT
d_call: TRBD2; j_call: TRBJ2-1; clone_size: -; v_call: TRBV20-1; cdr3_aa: CSASISGAYNEQFF; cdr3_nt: TGCAGTGCTAGTATTAGCGGGGCCTACAATGAGCAGTTCTTC
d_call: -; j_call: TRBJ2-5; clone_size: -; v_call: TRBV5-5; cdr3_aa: CASSLREGEKETQYF; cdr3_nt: TGTGCCAGCAGCTTGAGAGAAGGGGAAAAAGAGACCCAGTACTTC
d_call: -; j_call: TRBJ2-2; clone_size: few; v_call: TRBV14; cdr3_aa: CASSQAWAPFPGELFF; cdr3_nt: TGTGCCAGCAGCCAAGCATGGGCCCCATTCCCCGGGGAGCTGTTTTTT
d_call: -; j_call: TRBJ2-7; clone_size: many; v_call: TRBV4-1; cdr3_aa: CASSLMAGSSYEQYF; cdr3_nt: TGCGCCAGCAGCCTCATGGCGGGGAGCTCCTACGAGCAGTACTTC
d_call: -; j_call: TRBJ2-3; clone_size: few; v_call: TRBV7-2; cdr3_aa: CASSPAAGLDTQYF; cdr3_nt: TGTGCCAGCAGCCCCGCCGCGGGTTTAGATACGCAGTATTTT
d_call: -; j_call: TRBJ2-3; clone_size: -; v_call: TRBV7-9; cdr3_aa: CASSLTAATDTQYF; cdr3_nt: TGTGCCAGCAGCTTAACGGCCGCCACAGATACGCAGTATTTT
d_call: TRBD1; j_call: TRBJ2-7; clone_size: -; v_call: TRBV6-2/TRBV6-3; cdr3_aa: CASSYPGGEQYF; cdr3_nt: TGTGCCAGCAGTTATCCAGGGGGCGAGCAGTACTTC
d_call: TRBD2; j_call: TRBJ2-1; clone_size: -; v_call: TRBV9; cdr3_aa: CASSVSSGGRNGEQFF; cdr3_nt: TGTGCCAGCAGCGTATCGAGCGGGGGGCGCAATGGCGAGCAGTTCTTC
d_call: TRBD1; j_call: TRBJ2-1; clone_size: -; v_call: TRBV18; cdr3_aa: CASSPQETGGVYNEQFF; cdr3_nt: TGTGCCAGCTCACCGCAAGAGACAGGGGGCGTTTACAATGAGCAGTTCTTC
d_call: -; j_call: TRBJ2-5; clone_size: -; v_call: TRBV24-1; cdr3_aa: CAPDLYRLVQETQYF; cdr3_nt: TGTGCCCCTGACCTTTATCGCTTGGTACAAGAGACCCAGTACTTC
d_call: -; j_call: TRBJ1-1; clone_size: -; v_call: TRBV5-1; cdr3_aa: CASSLTGIGDTEAFF; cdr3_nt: TGCGCCAGCAGCCTTACAGGGATTGGGGACACTGAAGCTTTCTTT
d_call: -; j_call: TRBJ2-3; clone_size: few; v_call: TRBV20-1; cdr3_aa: CSAMEGPSTDTQYF; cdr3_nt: TGCAGTGCCATGGAGGGGCCCAGCACAGATACGCAGTATTTT
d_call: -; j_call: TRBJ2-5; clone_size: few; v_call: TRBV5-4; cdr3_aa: CASSLGGTSTETQYF; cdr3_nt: TGTGCCAGCAGCCTGGGTGGGACTTCCACAGAGACCCAGTACTTC
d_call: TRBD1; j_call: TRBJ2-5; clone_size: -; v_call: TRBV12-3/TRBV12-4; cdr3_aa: CASSRGTGGVETQYF; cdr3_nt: TGTGCCAGCAGTCGGGGGACAGGGGGCGTGGAGACCCAGTACTTC
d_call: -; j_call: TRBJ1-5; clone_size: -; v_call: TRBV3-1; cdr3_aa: CASSHYRAQPQHF; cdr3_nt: TGTGCCAGCAGCCATTACAGGGCTCAGCCCCAGCATTTT
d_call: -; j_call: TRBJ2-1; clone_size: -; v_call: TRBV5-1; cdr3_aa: CASSPPRSYNEQFF; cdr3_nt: TGCGCCAGCAGCCCCCCCCGATCCTACAATGAGCAGTTCTTC